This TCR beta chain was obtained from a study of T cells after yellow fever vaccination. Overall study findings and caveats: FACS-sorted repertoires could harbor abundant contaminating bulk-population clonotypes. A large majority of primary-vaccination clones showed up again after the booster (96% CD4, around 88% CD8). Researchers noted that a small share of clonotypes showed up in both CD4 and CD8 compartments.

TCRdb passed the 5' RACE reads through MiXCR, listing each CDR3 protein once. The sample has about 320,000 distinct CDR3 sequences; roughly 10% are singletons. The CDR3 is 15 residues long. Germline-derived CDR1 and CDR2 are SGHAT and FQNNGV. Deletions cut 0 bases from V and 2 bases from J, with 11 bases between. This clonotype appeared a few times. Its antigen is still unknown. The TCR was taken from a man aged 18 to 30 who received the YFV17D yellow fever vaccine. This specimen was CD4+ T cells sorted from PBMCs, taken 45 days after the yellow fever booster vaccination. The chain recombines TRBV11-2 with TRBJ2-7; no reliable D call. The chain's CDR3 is CASSLDPAVTYEQYV. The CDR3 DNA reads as TGTGCCAGCAGCTTAGATCCCGCCGTTACCTACGAGCAGTACGTC.